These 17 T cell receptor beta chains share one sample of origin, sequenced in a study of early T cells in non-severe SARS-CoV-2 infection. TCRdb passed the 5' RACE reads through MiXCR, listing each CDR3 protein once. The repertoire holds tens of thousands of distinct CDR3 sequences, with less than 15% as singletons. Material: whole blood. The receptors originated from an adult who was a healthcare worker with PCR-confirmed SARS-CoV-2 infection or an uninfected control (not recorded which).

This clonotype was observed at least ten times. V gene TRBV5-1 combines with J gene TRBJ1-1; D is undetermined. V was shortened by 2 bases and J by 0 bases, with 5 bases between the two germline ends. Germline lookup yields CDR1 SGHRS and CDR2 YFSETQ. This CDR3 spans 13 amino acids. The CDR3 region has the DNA TGCGCCAGCAGCTTCGACCTGAACACTGAAGCTTTCTTT. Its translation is CASSFDLNTEAFF.

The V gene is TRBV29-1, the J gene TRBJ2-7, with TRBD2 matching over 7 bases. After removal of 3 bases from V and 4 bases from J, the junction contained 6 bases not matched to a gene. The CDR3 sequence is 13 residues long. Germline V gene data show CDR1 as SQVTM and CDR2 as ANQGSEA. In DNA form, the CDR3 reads TGCAGCGTTGAGGGAGGGAACTATTACGAGCAGTACTTC. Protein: CSVEGGNYYEQYF.

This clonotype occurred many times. The CDR3 DNA reads TGTGCCAGCACTAGCGGGATTCACAATGAGCAGTTCTTC. Protein sequence: CASTSGIHNEQFF. The V and J genes are TRBV19 and TRBJ2-1; 10 bases are a match to TRBD2. The V gene's germline CDR1 is LNHDA and CDR2 SQIVND (reference sequence). This CDR3 region has 13 residues. V gave up 9 bases and J gave up 5 bases; unmatched junction bases: 4.

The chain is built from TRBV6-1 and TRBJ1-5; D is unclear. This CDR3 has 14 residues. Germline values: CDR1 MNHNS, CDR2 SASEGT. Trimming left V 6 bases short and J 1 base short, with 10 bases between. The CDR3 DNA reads TGTGCCAGCAGGGTCAGGACGAGCAATCAGCCCCAGCATTTT. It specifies CASRVRTSNQPQHF.

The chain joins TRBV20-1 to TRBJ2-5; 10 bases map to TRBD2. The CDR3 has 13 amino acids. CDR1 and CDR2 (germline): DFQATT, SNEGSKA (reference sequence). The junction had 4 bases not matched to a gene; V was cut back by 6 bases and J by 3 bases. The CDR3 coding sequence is TGCAGTGCCCCACTAGCGGGGAAAGAGACCCAGTACTTC. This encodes CSAPLAGKETQYF.

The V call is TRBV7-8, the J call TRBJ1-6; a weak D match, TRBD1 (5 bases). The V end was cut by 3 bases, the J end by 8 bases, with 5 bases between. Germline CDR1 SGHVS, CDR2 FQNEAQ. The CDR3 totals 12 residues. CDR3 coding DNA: TGTGCCAGCAGCTTCAGGGATTCACCCCTCCACTTT. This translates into CASSFRDSPLHF. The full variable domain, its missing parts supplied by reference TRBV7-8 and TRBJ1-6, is GAGVSQSPRYKVAKRGQDVALRCDPISGHVSLFWYQQALGQGPEFLTYFQNEAQLDKSGLPSDRFFAERPEGSVSTLKIQRTQQEDSAVYLCASSFRDSPLHFGNGTRLTVT.

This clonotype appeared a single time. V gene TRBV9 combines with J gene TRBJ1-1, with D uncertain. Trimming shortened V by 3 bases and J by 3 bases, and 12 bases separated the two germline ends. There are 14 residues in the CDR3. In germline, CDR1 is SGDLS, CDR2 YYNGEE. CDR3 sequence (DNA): TGTGCCAGCAGCGCCCAAAACAGTTACACTGAAGCTTTCTTT. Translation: CASSAQNSYTEAFF.

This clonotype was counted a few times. CDR3 sequence: CATLDRVAGTGELFF. The CDR3 coding sequence is TGTGCCACCCTGGACAGGGTTGCGGGTACCGGGGAGCTGTTTTTT. The chain carries TRBV9 and TRBJ2-2, with 8 bases aligning to TRBD1. Germline CDR1 reads SGDLS; CDR2 reads YYNGEE. CDR3 size: 15 residues. The V gene end was trimmed by 9 bases and the J gene end by 5 bases; junction bases not matched to a gene: 12.

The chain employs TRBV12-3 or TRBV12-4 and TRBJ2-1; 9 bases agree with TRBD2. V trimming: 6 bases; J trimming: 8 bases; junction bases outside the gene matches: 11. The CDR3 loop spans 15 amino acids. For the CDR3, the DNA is TGTGCCAGCAGGCCCGTCCTGCGGGGGGGCCATGAGCAGTTCTTC. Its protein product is CASRPVLRGGHEQFF.

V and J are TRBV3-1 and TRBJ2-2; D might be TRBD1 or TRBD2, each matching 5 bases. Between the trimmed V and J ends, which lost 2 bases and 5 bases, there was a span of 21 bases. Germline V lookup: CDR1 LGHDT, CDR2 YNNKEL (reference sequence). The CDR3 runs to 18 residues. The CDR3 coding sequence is TGTGCCAGCAGCCAATTAGTCCCCGGGACGTTCGGGACCGGGGAGCTGTTTTTT. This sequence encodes CASSQLVPGTFGTGELFF.

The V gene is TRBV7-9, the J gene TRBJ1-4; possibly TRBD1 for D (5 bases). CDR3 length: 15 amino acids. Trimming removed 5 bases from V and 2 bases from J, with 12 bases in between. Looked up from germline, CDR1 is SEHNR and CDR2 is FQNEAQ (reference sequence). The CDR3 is CASSLTTVTNEKLFF. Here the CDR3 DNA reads TGTGCCAGCAGCCTAACGACAGTTACTAATGAAAAACTGTTTTTT.

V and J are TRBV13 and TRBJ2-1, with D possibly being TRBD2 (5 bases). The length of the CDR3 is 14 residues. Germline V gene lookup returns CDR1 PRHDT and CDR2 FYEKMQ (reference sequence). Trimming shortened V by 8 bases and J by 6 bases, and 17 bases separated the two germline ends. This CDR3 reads CASQREGVGNEQFF. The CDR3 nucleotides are TGTGCCAGCCAAAGAGAGGGTGTGGGCAATGAGCAGTTCTTC.

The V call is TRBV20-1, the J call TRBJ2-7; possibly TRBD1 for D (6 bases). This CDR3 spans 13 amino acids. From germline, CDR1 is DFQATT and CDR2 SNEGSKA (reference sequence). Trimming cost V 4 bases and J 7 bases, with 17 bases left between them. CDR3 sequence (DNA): TGCAGTGCTACTGTAATCAGGGGCGGGGAGCAGTACTTC. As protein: CSATVIRGGEQYF.

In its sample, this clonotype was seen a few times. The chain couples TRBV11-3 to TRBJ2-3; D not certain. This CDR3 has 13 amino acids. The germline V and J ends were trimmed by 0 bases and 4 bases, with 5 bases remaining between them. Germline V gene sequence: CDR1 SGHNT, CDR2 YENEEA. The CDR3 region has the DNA TGTGCCAGCAGCTTAGACCCCGCAGATACGCAGTATTTT. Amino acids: CASSLDPADTQYF.

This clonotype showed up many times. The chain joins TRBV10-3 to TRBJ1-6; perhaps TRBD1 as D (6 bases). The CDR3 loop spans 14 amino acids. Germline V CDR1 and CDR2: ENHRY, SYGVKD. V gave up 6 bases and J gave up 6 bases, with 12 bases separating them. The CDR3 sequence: CAISGQNPNSPLHF. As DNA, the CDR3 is TGTGCCATCAGCGGACAGAATCCTAATTCACCCCTCCACTTT.

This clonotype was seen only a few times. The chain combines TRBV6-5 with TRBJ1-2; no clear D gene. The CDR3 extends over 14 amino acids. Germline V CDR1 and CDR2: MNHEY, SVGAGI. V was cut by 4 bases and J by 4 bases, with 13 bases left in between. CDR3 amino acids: CASSSPGPSYGYTF. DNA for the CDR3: TGTGCCAGCAGTTCCCCCGGGCCAAGCTATGGCTACACCTTC.

For the CDR3, the DNA is TGTGCCAGCAGCGGAGGACACTATTCAACTAATGAAAAACTGTTTTTT. As protein: CASSGGHYSTNEKLFF. V and J are TRBV13 and TRBJ1-4; maybe TRBD1 (5 bases). The CDR3 runs to 16 residues. The germline CDR1 and CDR2 sequences are PRHDT and FYEKMQ (reference sequence). V lost 5 bases and J 0 bases, leaving 13 bases between the germline ends.